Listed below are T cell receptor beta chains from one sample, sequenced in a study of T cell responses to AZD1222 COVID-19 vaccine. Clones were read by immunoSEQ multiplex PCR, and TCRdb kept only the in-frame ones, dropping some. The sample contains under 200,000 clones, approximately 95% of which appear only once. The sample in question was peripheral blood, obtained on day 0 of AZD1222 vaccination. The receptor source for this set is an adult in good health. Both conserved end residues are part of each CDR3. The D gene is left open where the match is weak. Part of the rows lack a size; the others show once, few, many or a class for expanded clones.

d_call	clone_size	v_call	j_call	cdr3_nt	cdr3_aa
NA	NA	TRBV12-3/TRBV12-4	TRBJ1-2	TGTGCCAGCAGCCCCGGGATCGTCTACACCTTC	CASSPGIVYTF
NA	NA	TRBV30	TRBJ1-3	TGTGCCTGGGAAATGGTCAGTAACACCATATATTTT	CAWEMVSNTIYF
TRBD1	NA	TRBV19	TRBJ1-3	TGTGCCAGTAGTATGGCGGCAGGGGGAAGAAACACCATATATTTT	CASSMAAGGRNTIYF
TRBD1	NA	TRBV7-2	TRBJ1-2	TGTGCCAGCAGCTTACAGACAGGGGATTGGGGCTACACCTTC	CASSLQTGDWGYTF
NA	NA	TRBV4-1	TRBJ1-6	TGCGCCAGCAGCCAAGATAGGTCCAGAGAGGAGCTCCCCCTCCACTTT	CASSQDRSREELPLHF
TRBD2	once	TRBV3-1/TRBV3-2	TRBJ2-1	TGTGCCAGCAGCAAGGGACTAGCGGGGGGCAGTGGGCACAATGAGCAGTTCTTC	CASSKGLAGGSGHNEQFF
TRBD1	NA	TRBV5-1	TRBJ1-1	TGCGCCAGCAGGAAGACAGGGGGAAGGGACACTGAAGCTTTCTTT	CASRKTGGRDTEAFF
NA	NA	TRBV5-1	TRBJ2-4	TGCGCCAGCAGACCACAGGGAACTAAAAACATTCAGTACTTC	CASRPQGTKNIQYF
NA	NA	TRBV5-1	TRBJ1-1	TGCGCCAGCAGCTTGGCAAAGACACAGGGAATTAACACTGAAGCTTTCTTT	CASSLAKTQGINTEAFF
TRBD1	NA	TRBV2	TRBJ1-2	TGTGCCAGCAGAACACAGGGGGCCCTTGGCTACACCTTC	CASRTQGALGYTF
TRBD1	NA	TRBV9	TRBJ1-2	TGTGCCAGCAGCGTGGGACAGACAAACTATGGCTACACCTTC	CASSVGQTNYGYTF
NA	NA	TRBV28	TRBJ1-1	TGTGCCAGCAGTTTGTTAGACGGGGACATGAACACTGAAGCTTTCTTT	CASSLLDGDMNTEAFF
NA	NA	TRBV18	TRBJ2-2	TGTGCCAGCTCACCACCGCCGGGAAGGGGGACCACCGGGGAGCTGTTTTTT	CASSPPPGRGTTGELFF
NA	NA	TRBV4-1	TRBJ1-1	TGCGCCAGCAGCCAGTGGACCCCGGGCACTGAAGCTTTCTTT	CASSQWTPGTEAFF
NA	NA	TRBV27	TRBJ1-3	TGTGCCAGCAGACAGGGTAACATGGCTGGAAACACCATATATTTT	CASRQGNMAGNTIYF
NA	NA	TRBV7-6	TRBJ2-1	TGTGCCAGCAGCTTAGACGTGGTGGCGGGTACCTACAATGAGCAGTTCTTC	CASSLDVVAGTYNEQFF
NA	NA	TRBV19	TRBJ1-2	TGTGCCAGTAGTATAGCTCTAGGGATTAACTATGGCTACACCTTC	CASSIALGINYGYTF
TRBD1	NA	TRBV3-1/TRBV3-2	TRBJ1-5	TGTGCCAGCAGCCAAGATCCCCCGGGACAGGGAAGCAATCAGCCCCAGCATTTT	CASSQDPPGQGSNQPQHF
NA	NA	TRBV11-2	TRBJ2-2	TGTGCCAGCAGCTTTCTTGCAGCGGGCACCGGGGAGCTGTTTTTT	CASSFLAAGTGELFF
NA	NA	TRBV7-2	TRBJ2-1	TGTGCCAGGAATTCGATTCACTCCTACAATGAGCAGTTCTTC	CARNSIHSYNEQFF
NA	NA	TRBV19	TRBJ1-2	TGTGCCAGTAGCCCGCGCGACAGACATGGCTACACCTTC	CASSPRDRHGYTF
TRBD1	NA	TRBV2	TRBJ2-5	TGTGCCAGCAGTGGGTGGACAGGTTCGTTGGAGACCCAGTACTTC	CASSGWTGSLETQYF
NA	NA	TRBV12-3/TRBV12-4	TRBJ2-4	TGTGCCAGCAGCCCCGACTTAAACATTCAGTACTTC	CASSPDLNIQYF
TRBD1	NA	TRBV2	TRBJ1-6	TGTGCCAGCAGTCGGACAGGGTCTAATAATTCACCCCTCCACTTT	CASSRTGSNNSPLHF
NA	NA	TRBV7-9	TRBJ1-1	TGTGCCAGCAGGGACACGGGTGGTAGGGTGGGGACTGAAGCTTTCTTT	CASRDTGGRVGTEAFF
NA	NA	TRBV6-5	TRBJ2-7	TGTGCCAGCACCCAGGGGGGCGGCTACGAGCAGTACTTC	CASTQGGGYEQYF
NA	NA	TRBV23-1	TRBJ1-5	TGCGCCAGCAGTCAATTATCACAAGGGGGTTATAGTCAGCCCCAGCATTTT	CASSQLSQGGYSQPQHF
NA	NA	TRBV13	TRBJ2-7	TGTGCCAGCAGCTTAGGAGGGGGACGGATCTACGAGCAGTACTTC	CASSLGGGRIYEQYF
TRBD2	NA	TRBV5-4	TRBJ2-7	TGTGCCAGCAGCGCGCGACTAGCGGGAGGCTCTTGGGCCTACGAGCAGTACTTC	CASSARLAGGSWAYEQYF
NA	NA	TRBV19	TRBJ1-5	TGTGCCAGTAGTATACGGACAGTCTATAGCAATCAGCCCCAGCATTTT	CASSIRTVYSNQPQHF
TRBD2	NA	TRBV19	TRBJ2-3	TGTGCCAGTAGTATTCAGCGGGGGGGCACAGATACGCAGTATTTT	CASSIQRGGTDTQYF
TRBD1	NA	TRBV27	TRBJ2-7	TGTGCCAGCAGTTCTTGGGACAGCTCCTACGAGCAGTACTTC	CASSSWDSSYEQYF
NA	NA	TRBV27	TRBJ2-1	TGTGCCAGCAGTTTATCGCCCGATGAGCAGTTCTTC	CASSLSPDEQFF
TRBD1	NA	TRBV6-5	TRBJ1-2	TGTGCCAGCAGTCGACAGGGGAACTATGGCTACACCTTC	CASSRQGNYGYTF
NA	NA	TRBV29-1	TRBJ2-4	TGCAGCGTTGAGGAGGGAGTTCTAGCCAAAAACATTCAGTACTTC	CSVEEGVLAKNIQYF
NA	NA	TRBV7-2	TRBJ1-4	TGTGCCAGCAGCTTAGTGTCGGGGGGAGCGAATGAAAAACTGTTTTTT	CASSLVSGGANEKLFF
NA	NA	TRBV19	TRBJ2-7	TGTGCCAGTAGTGACGACGGACGCTCCTACGAGCAGTACTTC	CASSDDGRSYEQYF
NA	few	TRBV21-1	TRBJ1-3	TGTGCCAGCAGCAAAGGGAGGGGTGTTTCTGGAAACACCATATATTTT	CASSKGRGVSGNTIYF
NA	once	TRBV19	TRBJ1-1	TGTGCCAGTAGCGACAGAAACACTGAAGCTTTCTTT	CASSDRNTEAFF
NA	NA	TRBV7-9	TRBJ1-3	TGTGCCAGCAGCCCCCCGTCGGGGGATTTCTCTGGAAACACCATATATTTT	CASSPPSGDFSGNTIYF
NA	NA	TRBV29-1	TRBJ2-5	TGCAGCGTTGACCGCACTAGAGGGCCGGAGACCCAGTACTTC	CSVDRTRGPETQYF
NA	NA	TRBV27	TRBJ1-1	TGTGCCAGCAGTCTCGCAGGGAACACTGAAGCTTTCTTT	CASSLAGNTEAFF
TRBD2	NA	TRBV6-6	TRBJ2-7	TGTGCCAGCAGCCCCAGAGGAGGGGAGGGCCCCGAGCAGTACTTC	CASSPRGGEGPEQYF
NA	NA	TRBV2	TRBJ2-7	TGTGCCAGCAGTGAGGGCCACACTTCCGAGCAGTACTTC	CASSEGHTSEQYF
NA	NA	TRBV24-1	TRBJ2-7	TGTGCCACCCCCGTCGGCTACGAGCAGTACTTC	CATPVGYEQYF
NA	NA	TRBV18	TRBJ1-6	TGTGCCAGCTCACGGGGGGCAAGGAATTCACCCCTCCACTTT	CASSRGARNSPLHF
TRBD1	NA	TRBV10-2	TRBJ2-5	TGCGCCAGCGGACAGGCGCGGGAGACCCAGTACTTC	CASGQARETQYF
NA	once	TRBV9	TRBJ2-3	TGTGCCAGCAGCGTATACGGGTACACAGATACGCAGTATTTT	CASSVYGYTDTQYF
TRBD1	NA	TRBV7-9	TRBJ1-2	TGTGCCAGCAGCATTACAGGGGAAGGCTACACCTTC	CASSITGEGYTF
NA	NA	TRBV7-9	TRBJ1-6	TGTGCCAGCAGCCCCGACAGGAGGCCTATCCCCCTCCACTTT	CASSPDRRPIPLHF
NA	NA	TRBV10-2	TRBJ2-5	TGCGCCAGCAGTGATAGACGGAGGGGCCCGGAGACCCAGTACTTC	CASSDRRRGPETQYF
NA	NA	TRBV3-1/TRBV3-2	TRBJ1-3	TGTGCCAGCAGCCAAGAGGGGACCCAAGAAGAAAGCTCTGGAAACACCATATATTTT	CASSQEGTQEESSGNTIYF
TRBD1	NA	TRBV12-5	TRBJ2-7	TGTGCTAGTGGTTTGGTACTAGGACAGGGGTCCTACGAGCAGTACTTC	CASGLVLGQGSYEQYF
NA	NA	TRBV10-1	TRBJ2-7	TGCGCCAGCAGTGACCTAGACAGACCCTACGAGCAGTACTTC	CASSDLDRPYEQYF